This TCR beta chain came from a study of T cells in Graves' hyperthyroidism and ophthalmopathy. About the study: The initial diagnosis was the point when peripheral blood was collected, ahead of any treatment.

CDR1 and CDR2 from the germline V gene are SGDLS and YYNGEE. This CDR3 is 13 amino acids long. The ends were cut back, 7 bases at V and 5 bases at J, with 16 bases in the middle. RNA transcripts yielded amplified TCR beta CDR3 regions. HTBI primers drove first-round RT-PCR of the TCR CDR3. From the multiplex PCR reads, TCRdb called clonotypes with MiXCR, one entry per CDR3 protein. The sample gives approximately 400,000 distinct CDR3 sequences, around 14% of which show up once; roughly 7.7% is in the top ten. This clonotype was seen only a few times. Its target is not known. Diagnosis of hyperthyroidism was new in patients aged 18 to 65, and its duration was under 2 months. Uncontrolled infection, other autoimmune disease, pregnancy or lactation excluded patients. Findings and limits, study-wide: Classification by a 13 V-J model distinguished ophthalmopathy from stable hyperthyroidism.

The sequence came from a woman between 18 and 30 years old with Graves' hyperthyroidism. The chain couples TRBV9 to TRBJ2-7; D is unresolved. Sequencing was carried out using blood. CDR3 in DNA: TGTGCCAGCGATTCTAGATTTCACGACGAGCAGTACTTC. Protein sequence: CASDSRFHDEQYF. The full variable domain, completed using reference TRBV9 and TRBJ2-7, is DSGVTQTPKHLITATGQRVTLRCSPRSGDLSVYWYQQSLDQGLQFLIQYYNGEERAKGNILERFSAQQFPDLHSELNLSSLELGDSALYFCASDSRFHDEQYFGPGTRLTVT.